The 30 T cell receptor beta chains below all came from one sample that was sequenced in a study of T cell repertoires in aging, cancer and after chemotherapy. The template was genomic DNA from peripheral blood, not RNA. Rearranged V-D-J TRB sequences were amplified with a mixed TRB-A/B primer pool. One entry per CDR3 protein results from TCRdb running MiXCR on the multiplex PCR reads. This sample has around 9,500 distinct CDR3 sequences; nearly 55% occur once, and the top ten carry 20%. The sequencing input was blood. Every receptor here comes from a human donor in good health.

V usage is TRBV12-3 or TRBV12-4 and J usage is TRBJ2-2, with D unresolved. With 2 bases removed from V and 5 bases from J, the gap between germline ends came to 9 bases. The CDR3 contains 14 residues. For the CDR3, the DNA is TGTGCCAGCAGTTTATTAATGCGTACCGGGGAGCTGTTTTTT. It translates to CASSLLMRTGELFF.

The chain recombines TRBV6-1 with TRBJ1-2; TRBD1 matches 7 bases. V dropped 1 base and J dropped 6; count of bases not matched to a gene: 8. Per germline, CDR1 MNHNS and CDR2 SASEGT. The CDR3 sequence is 15 residues long. CDR3 nucleotides: TGTGCCAGCAGTGAAGAAGCAGGGGGGAGAAATGGCTACACCTTC. Translated: CASSEEAGGRNGYTF.

Within the sample, this clonotype is medium-sized. This chain links TRBV30 with TRBJ2-2; unclear D gene. The CDR3 contains 14 residues. Deletions cut 3 bases from V and 3 bases from J, with 11 bases between. Germline V CDR1 and CDR2: GTSNPN, SVGIG (reference sequence). The CDR3: CAWSASLDTGELFF. The CDR3 DNA sequence: TGTGCCTGGAGCGCCTCGTTGGACACCGGGGAGCTGTTTTTT.

This rearrangement joins TRBV5-6 to TRBJ2-3; TRBD2 aligns across 10 bases. Germline V CDR1 and CDR2: SGHDT, YYEEEE. There are 16 residues in the CDR3. Trimming removed 6 bases from V and 5 bases from J; junction bases left unmatched: 12. CDR3 DNA sequence: TGTGCCAGCACCTCCGGGCTAGCGGGAGTTAAAGATACGCAGTATTTT. Amino acids: CASTSGLAGVKDTQYF.

The rearrangement links TRBV29-1 to TRBJ1-5; tentative D call: TRBD1 (6 bases). The CDR3 sequence is 14 residues long. V was trimmed by 5 bases and J by 6 bases, leaving 17 bases between them. Germline CDR1 and CDR2: SQVTM and ANQGSEA. This CDR3 is CSVSVGTPSQPQHF. The CDR3 nucleotides read TGCAGCGTTTCAGTCGGGACACCTAGTCAGCCCCAGCATTTT.

This clonotype was observed a few times. CDR3 region: CSVAEQTARNIQYF. For the CDR3, the DNA is TGCAGCGTCGCGGAACAAACGGCCCGAAACATTCAGTACTTC. The rearrangement uses TRBV29-1 and TRBJ2-4, with D unresolved. Per germline, CDR1 SQVTM and CDR2 ANQGSEA. V lost 6 bases to trimming and J lost 6 bases, with 18 bases between them. The CDR3 loop spans 14 amino acids.

CDR3 nucleotides: TGCAGTGCTCAACGGGGGGCCATAGATGAGCAGTTCTTC. Its protein product is CSAQRGAIDEQFF. The chain employs TRBV20-1 and TRBJ2-1; weak D call: TRBD2 (7 bases). The CDR3 sequence is 13 residues long. The germline V gene has CDR1 DFQATT and CDR2 SNEGSKA (reference sequence). The V gene lost 5 bases and the J gene lost 8 bases, with 16 bases spanning the gap.

This chain connects TRBV24-1 to TRBJ2-3; D remains unclear. Looked up from germline, CDR1 is KGHDR and CDR2 is SFDVKD. The V gene lost 4 bases and the J gene lost 8 bases, with 12 bases spanning the gap. The CDR3 is made up of 13 amino acids. DNA of the CDR3: TGTGCCACCAGTGAAGAATGGGGTGGTACGCAGTATTTT. Amino acids: CATSEEWGGTQYF.

The rearrangement uses TRBV6-5 and TRBJ1-4; D is uncertain. In germline, CDR1 is MNHEY, CDR2 SVGAGI. Between the trimmed V and J ends, which lost 5 bases and 8 bases, there was a span of 9 bases. The CDR3 contains 12 residues. The CDR3 DNA reads TGTGCCAGCAGTGAGAGAGGGGAAAAACTGTTTTTT. It translates to CASSERGEKLFF.

The chain recombines TRBV19 with TRBJ2-2; D gene ambiguous. The CDR3 is made up of 14 amino acids. Germline V lookup: CDR1 LNHDA, CDR2 SQIVND (reference sequence). The ends were cut back, 1 base at V and 5 bases at J, with 8 bases in the middle. The CDR3 DNA is TGTGCCAGTAGTATAGTCGGCGGAACCGGGGAGCTGTTTTTT. It codes for CASSIVGGTGELFF. Based on the CDR3 plus reference TRBV19 and TRBJ2-2, the full variable domain is DGGITQSPKYLFRKEGQNVTLSCEQNLNHDAMYWYRQDPGQGLRLIYYSQIVNDFQKGDIAEGYSVSREKKESFPLTVTSAQKNPTAFYLCASSIVGGTGELFFGEGSRLTVL.

This chain links TRBV24-1 with TRBJ1-2; TRBD1 matches 7 bases. Germline-derived CDR1 and CDR2 are KGHDR and SFDVKD. The CDR3 totals 16 residues. J was trimmed by 8 bases and V by 3 bases; bases with no gene match: 14. The CDR3 DNA reads TGTGCCACCAGTGATCCAAAAAGACAGGGCCTTTGGGGCTACACCTTC. As protein: CATSDPKRQGLWGYTF.

The rearrangement links TRBV5-6 to TRBJ1-2; D not certain. Looked up from germline, CDR1 is SGHDT and CDR2 is YYEEEE. V was pared by 3 bases and J by 7 bases, with 16 bases between. This CDR3 has 14 amino acids. In nucleotides, the CDR3 is TGTGCCAGCAGCTATTCGATCCAACTACCTGGCTACACCTTC. This gives the protein CASSYSIQLPGYTF.

This clonotype occurred a few times. The rearrangement uses TRBV6-1 and TRBJ2-1, with D unclear. The germline V gene has CDR1 MNHNS and CDR2 SASEGT. The CDR3 is 12 amino acids. V was clipped by 8 bases and J by 5 bases, with 10 bases between them. This CDR3 reads CASSESNNEQFF. The CDR3 bases are TGTGCCAGCTCCGAGTCTAACAATGAGCAGTTCTTC.

The genes are TRBV6-5 and TRBJ2-3; 7 bases are shared with TRBD2. The CDR3 is made up of 16 amino acids. The ends lost 4 bases at V and 4 bases at J; junction bases unmatched: 11. Germline-derived CDR1 and CDR2 are MNHEY and SVGAGI. The CDR3 coding sequence is TGTGCCAGCAGTTGGCTCGGGGGGACCAAAGCAGATACGCAGTATTTT. It is translated as CASSWLGGTKADTQYF.

The CDR3 nucleotides are TGTGCCAGCAGCCAAGAGGGAGACAGGCCGAGCTACGAGCAGTACTTC. Translated, it gives CASSQEGDRPSYEQYF. The chain joins TRBV5-6 to TRBJ2-7; D is possibly TRBD1 (6 bases). This CDR3 region has 16 residues. Trimming took 4 bases from V and 3 from J, leaving 20 bases between them. Germline assignment: CDR1 SGHDT and CDR2 YYEEEE. Based on the CDR3 plus reference TRBV5-6 and TRBJ2-7, the full variable domain is DAGVTQSPTHLIKTRGQQVTLRCSPKSGHDTVSWYQQALGQGPQFIFQYYEEEERQRGNFPDRFSGHQFPNYSSELNVNALLLGDSALYLCASSQEGDRPSYEQYFGPGTRLTVT.

V and J are TRBV6-2 or TRBV6-3 and TRBJ2-7, with TRBD2 matching 7 bases. CDR1 and CDR2 (germline): MNHEY, SVGEGT. The junction had 9 bases not matched to a gene; V was cut back by 6 bases and J by 4 bases. The CDR3 contains 14 residues. CDR3 loop: CASSRTRVGYEQYF. CDR3 in DNA: TGTGCCAGCAGCAGGACTAGAGTGGGGTACGAGCAGTACTTC.

The gene calls are TRBV6-5 and TRBJ2-7; maybe TRBD1 (6 bases). From germline, CDR1 is MNHEY and CDR2 SVGAGI. The germline V and J ends were trimmed by 8 bases and 4 bases, with 9 bases remaining between them. The CDR3 is 11 residues long. CDR3 region: CASAQGYEQYF. The CDR3 DNA is TGTGCCAGCGCCCAGGGGTACGAGCAGTACTTC.

This clonotype turned up a few times. The V and J genes are TRBV6-5 and TRBJ2-5; no reliable D call. CDR3 length: 14 residues. Germline assignment: CDR1 MNHEY and CDR2 SVGAGI. V was cut by 3 bases and J by 5 bases, with 13 bases left in between. CDR3 amino acids: CASSYGPDSETQYF. CDR3 sequence (DNA): TGTGCCAGCAGTTATGGTCCAGATAGCGAGACCCAGTACTTC.

The rearrangement joins TRBV27 to TRBJ1-2; D may be TRBD1 (5 bases). The V end was cut by 6 bases, the J end by 7 bases, with 18 bases between. The CDR3 spans 14 residues. Germline V gives CDR1 MNHEY, CDR2 SMNVEV (reference sequence). CDR3 amino acids: CASRGVGSRSGYTF. DNA of the CDR3: TGTGCCAGCAGAGGGGTGGGGTCTAGGTCTGGCTACACCTTC.

This chain joins TRBV6-2 or TRBV6-3 and TRBJ1-2; tentative D call: TRBD1 (5 bases). The CDR3 totals 15 residues. Germline CDR1 is MNHEY and CDR2 is SVGEGT. Deletions cut 2 bases from V and 3 bases from J, with 13 bases between. Here the CDR3 DNA reads TGTGCCAGCAGTTACGGGATCTTAGGGGACTATGGCTACACCTTC. This gives the protein CASSYGILGDYGYTF.

In its sample, this clonotype was seen a few times. This sequence joins TRBV12-3 or TRBV12-4 and TRBJ2-3, with 7 bases identical to TRBD1. This CDR3 comprises 14 residues. With 4 bases clipped from V and 4 bases from J, the junction kept 5 bases outside the gene matches. CDR3 in DNA: TGTGCCAGCAGTTCGAGGGGGCAGGCAGATACGCAGTATTTT. This translates into CASSSRGQADTQYF.

This clonotype was recorded a few times. This chain joins TRBV5-6 and TRBJ1-3, with D unresolved. The length of the CDR3 is 14 residues. V lost 0 bases and J 2 bases, leaving 6 bases between the germline ends. The germline CDR1 and CDR2 sequences are SGHDT and YYEEEE. The CDR3 region is CASSLGVTGNTIYF. CDR3 sequence (DNA): TGTGCCAGCAGCTTGGGGGTGACTGGAAACACCATATATTTT.

This clonotype has a single count. The rearrangement joins TRBV19 to TRBJ1-4, with TRBD1 matching over 8 bases. Trimming removed 4 bases from V and 5 bases from J; junction bases left unmatched: 9. The CDR3 is made up of 16 amino acids. Germline V gives CDR1 LNHDA, CDR2 SQIVND (reference sequence). In DNA, the CDR3 is TGTGCCAGTAGTAACCGACAGGGGATGGGAAATGAAAAACTGTTTTTT. Its protein is CASSNRQGMGNEKLFF. The variable domain in full, with the rest retrieved from reference TRBV19 and TRBJ1-4, is DGGITQSPKYLFRKEGQNVTLSCEQNLNHDAMYWYRQDPGQGLRLIYYSQIVNDFQKGDIAEGYSVSREKKESFPLTVTSAQKNPTAFYLCASSNRQGMGNEKLFFGSGTQLSVL.

This clonotype was seen only a few times. The rearrangement links TRBV27 to TRBJ2-7; D possibly corresponds to TRBD2 (6 bases). The length of the CDR3 is 14 residues. Looked up from germline, CDR1 is MNHEY and CDR2 is SMNVEV (reference sequence). Trimming pared 5 bases from V and 9 bases from J, leaving 20 bases between. The CDR3 protein is CASSEGGTPSAQYF. DNA of the CDR3: TGTGCCAGCAGTGAGGGTGGGACCCCTAGCGCGCAGTACTTC.

This clonotype was picked up a small number of times. The chain links TRBV12-3 or TRBV12-4 to TRBJ1-6; D gene ambiguous. Trimming shortened V by 5 bases and J by 6 bases, and 8 bases separated the two germline ends. CDR3 length: 13 residues. This CDR3 is CASSRSPNSPLHF. The CDR3 DNA reads as TGTGCCAGCAGTCGGTCACCTAATTCACCCCTCCACTTT.

By sample fraction, this clonotype is medium-sized (0.01 to 0.1%). J is TRBJ2-7 and V is TRBV19; TRBD1 is a possible D gene (5 bases). The CDR3 consists of 14 residues. Germline loops: CDR1 LNHDA, CDR2 SQIVND (reference sequence). Between the trimmed V and J ends, which lost 8 bases and 2 bases, there was a span of 16 bases. The chain's CDR3 is CASAAAAGTYEQYF. Here the CDR3 DNA reads TGTGCCAGTGCGGCCGCGGCAGGGACCTACGAGCAGTACTTC.

The chain links TRBV6-1 to TRBJ1-2; no clear D. CDR3 size: 13 residues. V was cut by 10 bases and J by 8 bases, with 20 bases left in between. The germline CDR1 and CDR2 sequences are MNHNS and SASEGT. Here the CDR3 DNA reads TGTGCCAACTCCCCGACTTCGGAGGGAGGCTACACCTTC. It encodes CANSPTSEGGYTF.

This clonotype was observed a handful of times. The chain recombines TRBV6-6 with TRBJ2-1; 16 nucleotides agree with TRBD2. The germline V gene encodes CDR1 MNHNY and CDR2 SVGAGI (reference sequence). The CDR3 is made up of 15 amino acids. Trimming removed 6 bases from V and 10 bases from J; junction bases left unmatched: 6. The CDR3: CASSPGLAGGHEQFF. In nucleotides, the CDR3 is TGTGCCAGCAGCCCGGGACTAGCGGGGGGGCACGAGCAGTTCTTC.

The J gene is TRBJ1-1, the V gene TRBV19; 7 bases are shared with TRBD1. Germline-derived CDR1 and CDR2 are LNHDA and SQIVND (reference sequence). The V and J ends lost 9 bases and 0 bases, in that order; junction bases with no gene match: 7. The CDR3 is 14 amino acids. CDR3 sequence (DNA): TGTGCCAGCCGAAACAGGGGCTTGAACACTGAAGCTTTCTTT. It specifies CASRNRGLNTEAFF.

The V gene is TRBV12-3 or TRBV12-4, the J gene TRBJ2-5; either TRBD1 or TRBD2 may supply D (5 bases each). Trimming left V 5 bases short and J 5 bases short, with 12 bases between. The CDR3 loop spans 13 amino acids. CDR3 nucleotides: TGTGCCAGCAGTAGACAGAGAGGGGAGACCCAGTACTTC. It encodes CASSRQRGETQYF.